These 27 T cell receptor beta chains came from one sample sequenced in a study of cytomegalovirus exposure and HLA in healthy donors. PCR was performed using 60 Vbeta and 13 Jbeta primers. Generated by immunoSEQ multiplex PCR, the TCRdb table keeps only in-frame clones and is missing some. The table records roughly 180,000 clones, less than 90% of them present only once. Sample: PBMCs. These receptors were taken from a girl aged 5 to 17 in good health and CMV-seropositive.

This sequence joins TRBV7-2 and TRBJ1-1; a weak D match, TRBD1 (5 bases). Germline V gives CDR1 SGHTA, CDR2 FQGNSA. This CDR3 contains 16 residues. The germline V and J ends were trimmed by 1 base and 1 base, with 13 bases remaining between them. Here the CDR3 DNA reads TGTGCCAGCAGCTTAGTGTTCACCGGGGGGAACACTGAAGCTTTCTTT. Amino acids: CASSLVFTGGNTEAFF.

The J gene is TRBJ2-7, the V gene TRBV30, with 9 bases aligning to TRBD1. CDR1 is GTSNPN and CDR2 is SVGIG in the germline V gene (reference sequence). The trim removed 0 bases at V and 6 bases at J, leaving 3 bases unmatched. This CDR3 spans 13 amino acids. The CDR3 DNA is TGTGCCTGGAGTGTAAACAGGGGGCTCGAGCAGTACTTC. It is translated as CAWSVNRGLEQYF.

The chain recombines TRBV10-3 with TRBJ2-3; D perhaps matches TRBD2 (6 bases). The CDR3 has 13 amino acids. V lost 4 bases and J lost 3, with 8 bases in between. Germline assignment: CDR1 ENHRY and CDR2 SYGVKD. The CDR3 DNA sequence: TGTGCCATCAGTGGGGGGGTAACAGATACGCAGTATTTT. It codes for CAISGGVTDTQYF.

J is TRBJ2-3 and V is TRBV27, with TRBD2 matching over 8 bases. The CDR3 is 13 amino acids. Germline-derived CDR1 and CDR2 are MNHEY and SMNVEV (reference sequence). With 5 bases clipped from V and 7 bases from J, the junction kept 5 bases outside the gene matches. The CDR3 DNA is TGTGCCAGCAGTCCCGGACTAGCAAATACGCAGTATTTT. This translates into CASSPGLANTQYF.

This chain connects TRBV7-9 to TRBJ1-2; 9 bases are a match to TRBD1. CDR1 and CDR2 (germline): SEHNR, FQNEAQ (reference sequence). With V trimmed by 7 bases and J by 8 bases, 20 bases remained unmatched. The CDR3 is made up of 17 amino acids. CDR3 in DNA: TGTGCCAGCACCGGGGGACAGGGCCCGCGCGAAGGGGGAGGCTACACCTTC. Translation: CASTGGQGPREGGGYTF.

The V call is TRBV7-6, the J call TRBJ2-7, with D perhaps matching TRBD1 (7 bases). The CDR3 is 16 amino acids. In germline, CDR1 is SGHVS, CDR2 FNYEAQ. Trimming took off 4 bases at V and 4 bases at J, with 20 bases between the two ends. The CDR3 DNA sequence: TGTGCCAGCAGCTGGACTACAGGGGTTGGTGGTTACGAGCAGTACTTC. Protein product: CASSWTTGVGGYEQYF.

The chain couples TRBV4-1 to TRBJ2-1; 8 nucleotides line up with TRBD2. The V and J ends lost 4 bases and 8 bases, in that order; junction bases with no gene match: 10. The CDR3 has 15 residues. From germline, CDR1 is MGHRA and CDR2 YSYEKL. CDR3 in DNA: TGCGCCAGCAGCCGCACCGGACTAGCTAGCGATGAGCAGTTCTTC. Translating gives CASSRTGLASDEQFF.

This clone has only one observation. The chain uses TRBV28 and TRBJ1-4, with TRBD1 matching 9 bases. This CDR3 spans 16 amino acids. Germline lookup yields CDR1 MDHEN and CDR2 SYDVKM. V shed 4 bases, J shed 7 bases, and the junction held 10 bases outside the gene matches. Here the CDR3 reads CASSSFPGTGSEKLFF. The CDR3 DNA reads TGTGCCAGCAGTTCTTTCCCCGGGACAGGGTCTGAAAAACTGTTTTTT. The full variable domain, rest sourced from reference TRBV28 and TRBJ1-4, is DVKVTQSSRYLVKRTGEKVFLECVQDMDHENMFWYRQDPGLGLRLIYFSYDVKMKEKGDIPEGYSVSREKKERFSLILESASTNQTSMYLCASSSFPGTGSEKLFFGSGTQLSVL.

This chain connects TRBV5-1 to TRBJ2-7, with TRBD1 identical over 7 bases. The CDR3 is made up of 15 amino acids. The junction had 5 bases not matched to a gene; V was cut back by 0 bases and J by 2 bases. Germline CDR1 SGHRS, CDR2 YFSETQ. The CDR3 loop reads CASSLAGTAPYEQYF. In nucleotides, the CDR3 is TGCGCCAGCAGCTTGGCCGGGACAGCACCCTACGAGCAGTACTTC.

The V gene is TRBV19, the J gene TRBJ2-5; D perhaps matches TRBD2 (5 bases). Germline CDR1 reads LNHDA; CDR2 reads SQIVND (reference sequence). Trimming shortened V by 6 bases and J by 5 bases, and 19 bases separated the two germline ends. This CDR3 is built from 15 residues. CDR3 in DNA: TGTGCCAGTAGCGGTACGGACTCAATATCGGAGACCCAGTACTTC. Translation gives CASSGTDSISETQYF.

This sequence joins TRBV6-1 and TRBJ2-7, with a possible D match to TRBD2 (6 bases). Germline V CDR1 and CDR2: MNHNS, SASEGT. Trimming pared 2 bases from V and 4 bases from J, leaving 12 bases between. The CDR3 is 14 residues long. CDR3 in amino acids: CASSENGGVYEQYF. The CDR3 coding sequence is TGTGCCAGCAGTGAAAACGGAGGGGTGTACGAGCAGTACTTC.

The chain links TRBV4-3 to TRBJ2-1; D not resolved. V dropped 1 base and J dropped 9 bases, with 13 bases sitting between them. This CDR3 is 14 amino acids long. The V gene's germline CDR1 is LGHNA and CDR2 YSLEER. The CDR3 protein is CASSQAPSSLEQFF. As DNA, the CDR3 is TGCGCCAGCAGCCAAGCCCCCTCCAGTCTTGAGCAGTTCTTC.

This clone was found a few times. The V call is TRBV18, the J call TRBJ2-7; D might be TRBD2 (5 bases). Trimming pared 6 bases from V and 2 bases from J, leaving 8 bases between. This CDR3 has 12 residues. Germline CDR1 KGHSH, CDR2 LQKENI. The CDR3 is CASSEGPYEQYF. CDR3 coding DNA: TGTGCCAGCTCTGAGGGCCCCTACGAGCAGTACTTC.

This rearrangement joins TRBV27 to TRBJ2-7; D unresolved. This CDR3 has 15 residues. V shed 3 bases and J shed 2 bases, with 14 bases lying between them. Germline values: CDR1 MNHEY, CDR2 SMNVEV (reference sequence). CDR3 protein: CASSFESGKTYEQYF. DNA of the CDR3: TGTGCCAGCAGTTTCGAGTCAGGAAAAACCTACGAGCAGTACTTC.

The V call is TRBV19, the J call TRBJ1-1; maybe TRBD1 (5 bases). The CDR3 extends over 12 amino acids. The V end lost 4 bases, the J end lost 3 bases, and 6 bases lay between the germline ends. Germline-derived CDR1 and CDR2 are LNHDA and SQIVND (reference sequence). The CDR3 protein is CASSTGYTEAFF. The CDR3 nucleotides are TGTGCCAGTAGTACAGGGTACACTGAAGCTTTCTTT.

The CDR3 here is CASSYGRAGNTEAFF. DNA of the CDR3: TGTGCCAGCAGTTATGGCAGGGCCGGGAACACTGAAGCTTTCTTT. The chain joins TRBV6-5 to TRBJ1-1; the D gene is possibly TRBD1 (5 bases). Germline V gives CDR1 MNHEY, CDR2 SVGAGI. V was clipped by 3 bases and J by 1 base, with 12 bases between them. This CDR3 region has 15 residues.

The CDR3 nucleotides are TGTGCCAGCAGAGGACTAGCGGAATCCTACGAGCAGTACTTC. It encodes CASRGLAESYEQYF. This chain connects TRBV27 to TRBJ2-7; 10 bases agree with TRBD2. The germline CDR1 and CDR2 sequences are MNHEY and SMNVEV (reference sequence). Trimming cost V 6 bases and J 1 base; bases outside gene matches: 3. The CDR3 has 14 residues.

V and J are TRBV19 and TRBJ1-2; 7 nucleotides agree with TRBD1. CDR3 length equals 12 residues. Germline CDR1 LNHDA, CDR2 SQIVND (reference sequence). With V trimmed by 5 bases and J by 8 bases, 5 bases remained unmatched. The CDR3: CASSRQGRGYTF. In DNA, the CDR3 is TGTGCCAGTAGTCGACAGGGTAGGGGCTACACCTTC.

The chain recombines TRBV2 with TRBJ2-1; 9 bases map to TRBD1. V lost 6 bases, J lost 1 base, and 10 bases stayed unmatched. CDR1 and CDR2 (germline): SNHLY, FYNNEI. CDR3 size: 17 residues. CDR3 DNA: TGTGCCAGCAGGGGACAGGGAAGAGGGCAGTCCTACAATGAGCAGTTCTTC. The encoded protein is CASRGQGRGQSYNEQFF.

The chain has TRBV27 and TRBJ2-3; D remains unclear. The CDR3 has 13 residues. V was clipped by 4 bases and J by 5 bases, with 10 bases between them. Looked up from germline, CDR1 is MNHEY and CDR2 is SMNVEV (reference sequence). As DNA, the CDR3 is TGTGCCAGCAGTTGGAGTTCCCAAGATACGCAGTATTTT. This codes for CASSWSSQDTQYF.

The table lists this clone with a few counts. This same CDR3 is encoded by further DNA sequences in the sample. The chain employs TRBV29-1 and TRBJ2-3; weak D call: TRBD1 (5 bases). V lost 4 bases and J lost 1, with 9 bases in between. The CDR3 covers 13 residues. Germline assignment: CDR1 SQVTM and CDR2 ANQGSEA. The CDR3 DNA sequence: TGCAGCGTTGCTCCCAGGGGCACAGATACGCAGTATTTT. Its translation is CSVAPRGTDTQYF.

The chain couples TRBV18 to TRBJ2-3; D ambiguous. Deletions cut 3 bases from V and 2 bases from J, with 6 bases between. This CDR3 comprises 13 residues. The germline V gene has CDR1 KGHSH and CDR2 LQKENI. CDR3 nucleotides: TGTGCCAGCTCACCGAGTAACACAGATACGCAGTATTTT. As protein: CASSPSNTDTQYF. Full variable domain (outside the CDR3, taken from reference TRBV18 and TRBJ2-3): NAGVMQNPRHLVRRRGQEARLRCSPMKGHSHVYWYRQLPEEGLKFMVYLQKENIIDESGMPKERFSAEFPKEGPSILRIQQVVRGDSAAYFCASSPSNTDTQYFGPGTRLTVL.

In its sample, this clone was seen once. CDR3 nucleotide sequence: TGTGCCAGCAGTTTATCAGGGGATAATCAGCCCCAGCATTTT. Protein sequence: CASSLSGDNQPQHF. The V gene is TRBV27, the J gene TRBJ1-5; the D gene is possibly TRBD1 (5 bases). The germline CDR1 and CDR2 sequences are MNHEY and SMNVEV (reference sequence). CDR3 length: 14 residues. V shed 0 bases and J shed 4 bases, with 7 bases lying between them.

This clone was counted between two and nine times. V is TRBV29-1 and J is TRBJ2-1; 9 bases fit TRBD2. Germline assignment: CDR1 SQVTM and CDR2 ANQGSEA. The CDR3 contains 15 residues. The V gene end was trimmed by 3 bases and the J gene end by 7 bases; junction bases not matched to a gene: 10. CDR3 nucleotides: TGCAGCGTTGAGGTTGCGGGAGGGCCGGGGAATGAGCAGTTCTTC. Protein: CSVEVAGGPGNEQFF.

This chain connects TRBV19 to TRBJ2-7; 10 bases are a match to TRBD2. CDR1 is LNHDA and CDR2 is SQIVND in the germline V gene (reference sequence). Losses at the gene ends were 4 bases for V and 12 bases for J; bases not matched to a gene: 6. The CDR3 sequence is 12 residues long. The CDR3 reads CASSNLAGEAYF. Written as DNA, the CDR3 is TGTGCCAGTAGTAACCTAGCGGGAGAGGCGTACTTC. Full variable domain (rest looked up from reference TRBV19 and TRBJ2-7): DGGITQSPKYLFRKEGQNVTLSCEQNLNHDAMYWYRQDPGQGLRLIYYSQIVNDFQKGDIAEGYSVSREKKESFPLTVTSAQKNPTAFYLCASSNLAGEAYFGPGTRLTVT.

The chain recombines TRBV7-9 with TRBJ2-3; 10 bases line up with TRBD2. The CDR3 covers 17 residues. Per the germline V gene, CDR1 is SEHNR and CDR2 is FQNEAQ (reference sequence). Trimming took 5 bases from V and 6 from J; bases not matched to a gene: 14. This chain's CDR3 is CASSHSMSGRAGDTQYF. The CDR3 DNA sequence: TGTGCCAGCAGCCACAGCATGAGCGGGAGGGCCGGGGATACGCAGTATTTT.

The rearrangement uses TRBV27 and TRBJ2-2; the D gene is possibly TRBD2 (5 bases). V was shortened by 1 base and J by 2 bases, with 11 bases between the two germline ends. The length of the CDR3 is 16 residues. Germline CDR1 reads MNHEY; CDR2 reads SMNVEV (reference sequence). The DNA of the CDR3 is TGTGCCAGCAGTTTATATCAGCGGCCAAACACCGGGGAGCTGTTTTTT. Translation: CASSLYQRPNTGELFF.